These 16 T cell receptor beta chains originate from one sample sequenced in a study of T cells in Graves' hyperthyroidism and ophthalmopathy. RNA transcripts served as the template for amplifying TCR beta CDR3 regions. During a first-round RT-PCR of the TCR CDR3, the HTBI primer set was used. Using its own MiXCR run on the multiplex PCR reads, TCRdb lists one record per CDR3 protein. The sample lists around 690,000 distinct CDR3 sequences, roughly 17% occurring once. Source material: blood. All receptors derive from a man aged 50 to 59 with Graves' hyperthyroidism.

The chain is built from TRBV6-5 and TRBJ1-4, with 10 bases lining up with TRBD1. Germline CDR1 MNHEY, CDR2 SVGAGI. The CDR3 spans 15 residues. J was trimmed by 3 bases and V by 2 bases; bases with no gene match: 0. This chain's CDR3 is CASSYGQGANEKLFF. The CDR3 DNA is TGTGCCAGCAGTTACGGACAGGGGGCTAATGAAAAACTGTTTTTT.

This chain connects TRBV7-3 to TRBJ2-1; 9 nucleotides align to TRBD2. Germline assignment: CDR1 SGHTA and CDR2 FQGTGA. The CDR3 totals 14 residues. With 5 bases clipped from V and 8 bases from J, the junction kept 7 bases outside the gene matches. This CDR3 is CASSTAGGRDEQFF. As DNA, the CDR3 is TGTGCCAGCAGCACCGCGGGAGGGCGGGATGAGCAGTTCTTC.

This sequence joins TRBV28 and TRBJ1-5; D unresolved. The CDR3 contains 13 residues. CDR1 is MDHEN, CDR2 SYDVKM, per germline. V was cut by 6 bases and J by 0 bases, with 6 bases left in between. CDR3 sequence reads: CASRPYSNQPQHF. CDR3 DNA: TGTGCCAGCAGGCCATATAGCAATCAGCCCCAGCATTTT.

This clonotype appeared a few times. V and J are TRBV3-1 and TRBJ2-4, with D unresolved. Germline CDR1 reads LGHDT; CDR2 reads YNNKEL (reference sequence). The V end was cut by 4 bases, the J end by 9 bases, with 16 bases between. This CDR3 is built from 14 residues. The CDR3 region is CASSPSRLTGIQYF. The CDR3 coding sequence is TGTGCCAGCAGCCCCAGCCGGTTGACGGGCATTCAGTACTTC.

This CDR3 reads CASRQALNTEAFF. The CDR3 bases are TGCGCCAGCAGACAGGCGTTGAACACTGAAGCTTTCTTT. The chain couples TRBV10-1 to TRBJ1-1, with a tentative D call TRBD1 (5 bases). The CDR3 covers 13 residues. Germline assignment: CDR1 WNHNN and CDR2 SYGVQD (reference sequence). Trimming removed 6 bases from V and 0 bases from J, with 8 bases in between.

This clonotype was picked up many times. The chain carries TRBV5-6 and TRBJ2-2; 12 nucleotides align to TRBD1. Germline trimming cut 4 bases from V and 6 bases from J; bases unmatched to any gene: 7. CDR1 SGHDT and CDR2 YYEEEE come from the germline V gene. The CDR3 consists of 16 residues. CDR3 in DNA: TGTGCCAGCAGCCGTGAGGGACAGGGGGCTCCCGGGGAGCTGTTTTTT. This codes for CASSREGQGAPGELFF.

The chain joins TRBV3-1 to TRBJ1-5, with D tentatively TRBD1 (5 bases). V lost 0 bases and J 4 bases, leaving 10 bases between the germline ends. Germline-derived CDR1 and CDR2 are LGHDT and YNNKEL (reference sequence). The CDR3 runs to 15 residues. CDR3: CASSQDRGVNQPQHF. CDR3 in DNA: TGTGCCAGCAGCCAAGATCGGGGGGTGAATCAGCCCCAGCATTTT.

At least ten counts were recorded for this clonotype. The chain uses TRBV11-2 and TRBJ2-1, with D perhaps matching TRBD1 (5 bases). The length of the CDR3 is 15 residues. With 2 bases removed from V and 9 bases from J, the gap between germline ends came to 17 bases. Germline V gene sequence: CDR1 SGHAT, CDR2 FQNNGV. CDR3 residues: CASSLSRPGWGEQFF. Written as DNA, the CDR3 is TGTGCCAGCAGCTTAAGTCGGCCAGGGTGGGGTGAGCAGTTCTTC.

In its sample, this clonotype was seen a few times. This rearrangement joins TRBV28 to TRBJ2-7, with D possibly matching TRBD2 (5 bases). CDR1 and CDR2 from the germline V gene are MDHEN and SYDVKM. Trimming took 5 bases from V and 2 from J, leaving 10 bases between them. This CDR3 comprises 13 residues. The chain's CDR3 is CASSRGLPYEQYF. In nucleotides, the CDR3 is TGTGCCAGCAGTCGGGGTTTGCCCTACGAGCAGTACTTC.

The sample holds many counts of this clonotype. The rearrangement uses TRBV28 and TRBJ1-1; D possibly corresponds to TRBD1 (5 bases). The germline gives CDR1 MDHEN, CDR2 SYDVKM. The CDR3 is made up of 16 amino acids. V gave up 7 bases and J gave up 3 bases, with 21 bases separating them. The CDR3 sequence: CASTPGDRTGYTEAFF. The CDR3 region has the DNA TGTGCCAGCACCCCAGGTGATCGTACAGGTTACACTGAAGCTTTCTTT. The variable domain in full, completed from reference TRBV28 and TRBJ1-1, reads DVKVTQSSRYLVKRTGEKVFLECVQDMDHENMFWYRQDPGLGLRLIYFSYDVKMKEKGDIPEGYSVSREKKERFSLILESASTNQTSMYLCASTPGDRTGYTEAFFGQGTRLTVV.

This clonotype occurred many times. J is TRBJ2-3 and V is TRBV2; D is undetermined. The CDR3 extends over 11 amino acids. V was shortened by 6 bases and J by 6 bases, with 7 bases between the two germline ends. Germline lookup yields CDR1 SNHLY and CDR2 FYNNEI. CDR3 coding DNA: TGTGCCAGCAGGCAAGGGGATACGCAGTATTTT. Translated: CASRQGDTQYF.

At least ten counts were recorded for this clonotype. The CDR3 DNA sequence: TGTGCCAGCAGCTTAGTGGCGGACTTGGCCTACGAGCAGTACTTC. Translated: CASSLVADLAYEQYF. V usage is TRBV11-2 and J usage is TRBJ2-7, with D possibly TRBD2 on 5 matching bases. The length of the CDR3 is 15 residues. The ends were cut back, 1 base at V and 2 bases at J, with 12 bases in the middle. The V gene's germline CDR1 is SGHAT and CDR2 FQNNGV.

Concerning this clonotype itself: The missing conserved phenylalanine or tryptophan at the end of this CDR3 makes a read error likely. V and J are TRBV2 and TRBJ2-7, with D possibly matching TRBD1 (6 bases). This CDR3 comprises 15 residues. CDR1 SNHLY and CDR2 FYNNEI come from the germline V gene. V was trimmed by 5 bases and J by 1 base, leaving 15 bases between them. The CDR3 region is CASSRDTLGSYEQYS. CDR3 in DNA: TGTGCCAGCAGTAGGGACACCCTAGGGTCCTACGAGCAGTACTCC.

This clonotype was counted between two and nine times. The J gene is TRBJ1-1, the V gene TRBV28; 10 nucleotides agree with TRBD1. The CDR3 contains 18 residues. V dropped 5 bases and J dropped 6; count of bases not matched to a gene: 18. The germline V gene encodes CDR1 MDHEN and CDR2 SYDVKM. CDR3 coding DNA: TGTGCCAGCAGTCCGTTGACAGGGGGCCCGGTCCTGTGGGCTGAAGCTTTCTTT. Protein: CASSPLTGGPVLWAEAFF.

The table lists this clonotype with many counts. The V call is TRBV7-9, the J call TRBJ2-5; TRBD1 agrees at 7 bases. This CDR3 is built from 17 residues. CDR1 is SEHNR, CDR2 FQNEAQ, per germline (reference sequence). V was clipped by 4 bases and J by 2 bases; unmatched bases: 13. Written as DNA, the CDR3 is TGTGCCAGCAGCTCAATATCCGGGACAGTTGAACAAGAGACCCAGTACTTC. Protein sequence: CASSSISGTVEQETQYF.

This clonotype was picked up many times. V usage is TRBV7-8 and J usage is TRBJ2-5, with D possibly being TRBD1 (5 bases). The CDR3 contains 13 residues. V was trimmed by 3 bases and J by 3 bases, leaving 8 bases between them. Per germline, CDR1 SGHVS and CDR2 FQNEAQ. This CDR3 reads CASSFSREETQYF. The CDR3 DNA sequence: TGTGCCAGCAGCTTCAGCAGGGAAGAGACCCAGTACTTC.